Reported below is one T cell receptor (beta chain). The target of this receptor is not known. No per-base quality is available; no much larger clone lies one base away. This entry comes from a study of shared clonotypes between healthy human individuals (dated by TCRdb to the early 2020s). Broadly, across the study: The cohort included a few men and a couple of women between 18 and 49 years of age. Per donor, three plates each were used for CD4 naive and CD4 memory, two for CD8 naive, and one for CD8 memory. To estimate repertoire size and how much clonotype sharing occurs between individuals, the study deeply sequenced the blood TCR repertoires of five healthy adults. To increase sequencing depth and limit assay-specific biases, different laboratories used diverse techniques to prepare libraries and sequence TCR repertoires. Each donor's leukapheresis produced roughly between roughly 0.85 and 9 billion PBMCs. The full study reports these points: Incomplete sequencing was indicated by rarefaction of sorted-subset datasets, despite the large sequencing depth. The genetic and exposure-history diversity represented was limited by the small number of donors. Pairwise subsampling led to the expectation that sequencing depth would affect the degree of clonotype sharing among donors. Across a handful of donors, approximately 4.6% of naive CD4, roughly 3.3% of naive CD8, roughly 2.3% of memory CD4, and approximately 0.4% of memory CD8 clonotypes were shared. Estimated clonotype richness was generally larger for naive than for memory subsets. Compared with non-shared clonotypes, the clonotypes found in all four sorted-subset donors had higher generation probabilities. Only blood was sampled, and tissue TCR repertoires likely differ from those in blood.

Using the deep immunoSEQ assay, multiplex PCR amplified TCR CDR3 regions from genomic DNA. Extracted genomic DNA from each cell subset was spread evenly across all wells of several immunoSEQ 96-well plates, with each plate serving as a replicate. For sorted subsets, around 0.2 ug of genomic DNA, equivalent to 25,000 to 35,000 T cell genomes, went into each replicate PCR. Purified libraries were quantified with a Qubit 3.0 fluorometer, sized on a Bioanalyzer 2100, and re-quantified with the KAPA Library Quantification kit. Every immunoSEQ 96-well plate was sequenced on a separate single-read 150-cycle Illumina NextSeq 550 flow cell. Regarding the original processing steps: Because the immunoSEQ output held only junctional sequences and lacked quality scores, the filtering could not match the filtering applied to full-length reads. To assign V/J genes and CDR3, sequences were annotated against IMGT germline references using PyIR, a Python wrapper for IgBLAST v1.9. Reads with weak V/J assignments (E-value above 1e-6), missing CDR3, stop codons, out-of-frame junctions, or ambiguous translated residues were removed. V3J clonotypes were defined as sequences sharing the same inferred V gene, J gene, and CDR3 amino acid sequence. To compute the percentage overlap between repertoires, the number of shared unique clonotypes was divided by the size of the smaller repertoire. Richness of each repertoire was evaluated using RTK rarefaction, the Chao1 estimator, and Recon v2.1 estimates of unobserved clonotypes. Generation probabilities for all TCRbeta clonotypes obtained by the gDNA method from several donors were computed using OLGA. Held by TCRdb, this immuneACCESS table contains in-frame sequences only and omits some clones. Under half of the omission traces to an unresolved V gene where checked; the cause of the rest is unknown. V and J calls and clone size are as listed in that table; D and trimming were resolved from the DNA. A total of over 2,000,000 clones appear in this sample, roughly 95% of them only once. The top ten hold roughly 1.7% of the sample.

CD8 naive samples consisted of CD45RO-negative cells that were positively selected for CCR7, yielding a CD45RA+CCR7+ population without TemRA cells. Healthy HIV-negative adults with no recently reported acute infections or vaccinations were included as donors. All donors were Caucasian adults living in Nashville, Tennessee, USA. Blood was obtained by leukapheresis, after which PBMCs were separated by Ficoll-Histopaque density gradient centrifugation and cryopreserved in liquid nitrogen vapor phase. Analytical flow cytometry was used to check the purity and quantity of every magnetically sorted T cell population. Genomic DNA was isolated from each sorted fraction and quantified by UV absorbance on a Nanodrop 2000c. The clonotype originates from a man aged 18 to 29 in good health. Some clones in this sample may be carry-over from other donors' samples. Sequenced input: naive CD8+ T cells from PBMCs. The sample's cell subset or site label, decoded: CD45RA+CCR7+.

Here the CDR3 is given as CASRGGRGERQYF. The nucleotides read TGTGCCAGCAGAGGGGGGCGCGGGGAGCGGCAGTACTTC. The chain couples TRBV2 to TRBJ2-7, with the D call perhaps TRBD1 or TRBD2, as 6 bases match in each case. The germline V gene yields SNHLY for CDR1 and FYNNEI for CDR2. Relative to germline, V is 6 bases shorter and J is 9 bases shorter, with 18 bases between their ends. Its CDR3 holds 13 amino acids, cysteine through phenylalanine. The only DNA kept is the CDR3, 39 bases in frame from the first base.